A single sample is the source of the 8 T cell receptor beta chains below, sequenced in a study of blood T cell repertoires in COVID-19. The method was immunoSEQ multiplex PCR; TCRdb's version includes in-frame clones alone and lacks a portion of them. The data contain around 80,000 clones, around 79% of them seen just once; the ten biggest clones take up less than 15%. Material: peripheral blood. These receptors all come from a man older than 75 with acute or convalescent COVID-19.

The DNA of the CDR3 is TGTGCCAGCAGTCGGGACAGATGGGCCGGGGAGCTGTTTTTT. Its protein is CASSRDRWAGELFF. The rearrangement joins TRBV2 to TRBJ2-2, with 7 bases identical to TRBD1. The CDR3 consists of 14 residues. Germline V gene data show CDR1 as SNHLY and CDR2 as FYNNEI. Germline trimming cut 5 bases from V and 6 bases from J; bases unmatched to any gene: 6.

This clone was seen a single time. This chain connects TRBV19 to TRBJ1-5; TRBD1 matches 8 bases. The V gene's germline CDR1 is LNHDA and CDR2 SQIVND (reference sequence). This CDR3 comprises 14 residues. Trimming cost V 4 bases and J 4 bases; bases outside gene matches: 3. The CDR3 DNA is TGTGCCAGTAGTACCCGGACAGGGAATCAGCCCCAGCATTTT. Translated: CASSTRTGNQPQHF.

J is TRBJ1-5 and V is TRBV19, with 9 bases aligning to TRBD1. This CDR3 is 14 amino acids long. Germline values: CDR1 LNHDA, CDR2 SQIVND (reference sequence). V was clipped by 6 bases and J by 5 bases; unmatched bases: 5. The CDR3, as DNA: TGTGCCAGTAGGACTGGGACAGGGTATCAGCCCCAGCATTTT. Translated: CASRTGTGYQPQHF.

The DNA for the CDR3 is TGTGCCATCAGGCGGGGGGCCTACGAGCAGTACTTC. Its translation: CAIRRGAYEQYF. The chain combines TRBV10-3 with TRBJ2-7; TRBD2 matches at 8 bases. Germline V gives CDR1 ENHRY, CDR2 SYGVKD. The junction had 0 bases not matched to a gene; V was cut back by 6 bases and J by 2 bases. This CDR3 region has 12 residues.

This clone was counted between two and nine times. This chain uses TRBV7-9 with TRBJ1-1; D remains ambiguous. V lost 0 bases and J 5 bases, leaving 4 bases between the germline ends. Per germline, CDR1 SEHNR and CDR2 FQNEAQ (reference sequence). This CDR3 has 12 amino acids. CDR3 protein: CASSLAGTEAFF. DNA for the CDR3: TGTGCCAGCAGCTTAGCCGGGACTGAAGCTTTCTTT.

This clone has only one observation. The genes are TRBV6-6 and TRBJ2-3; no firm D call. The length of the CDR3 is 15 residues. The germline V gene encodes CDR1 MNHNY and CDR2 SVGAGI (reference sequence). V was clipped by 6 bases and J by 4 bases, with 17 bases between them. The CDR3 region is CASSQNGLAADTQYF. CDR3 coding DNA: TGTGCCAGCAGCCAAAATGGGTTAGCTGCAGATACGCAGTATTTT.

This clone has just one count. Germline is not matched at one junction end, which may reflect a read error. This sequence joins TRBV7-3 and TRBJ1-2; 7 nucleotides match TRBD1. The CDR3 is 13 amino acids. Germline CDR1 and CDR2: SGHTA and FQGTGA. CDR3 coding DNA: TGTGCCAGCAGCTTAAGGGACAGCCACCCCCCTTCCTTC. Translation: CASSLRDSHPPSF.

A remark on this clone: Other DNA sequences in this specimen translate into the identical CDR3. The CDR3 nucleotides are TGTGCCTGGAGTGGAGGGAACTATGGCTACACCTTC. Encoded protein: CAWSGGNYGYTF. The chain has TRBV30 and TRBJ1-2, with D unresolved. Trimming stripped 1 base from V and 2 bases from J, with 5 bases between. This CDR3 region has 12 residues. Germline V gives CDR1 GTSNPN, CDR2 SVGIG (reference sequence).